The sequence of this T cell receptor beta chain was determined in a study of vaccination and CD4 T cells after COVID-19. With the Oncomine TCR Beta short-read assay, DNA from cultured CD4+ T cells was sequenced. MiXCR, run by TCRdb on the PCR reads, gives a single entry per CDR3 protein. The data show 11,000 or so distinct CDR3 sequences, under 35% seen once. Germline CDR1 and CDR2: KGHSH and LQKENI. V lost 4 bases and J lost 6, with 11 bases in between. The CDR3 runs to 13 residues. Treatment indicated: roughly nine-day PBMC culture with coronavirus spike peptide pools or control peptides (ViraFEST assay). Remarks on this clonotype: Its target is unknown.

The material sequenced was CD4+ T cells from blood, cultured in vitro, taken before SARS-CoV-2 vaccination. This TCR derives from a human donor who received a COVID-19 vaccine. The chain employs TRBV18 and TRBJ2-3; possible D gene TRBD1, 5 bases. CDR3 in DNA: TGTGCCAGCTCACTCCGCTCAGGGGATACGCAGTATTTT. Translated: CASSLRSGDTQYF.